These 13 T cell receptor beta chains were sequenced from one sample in a study of blood T cell repertoires in COVID-19. Sequencing was performed with immunoSEQ multiplex PCR; in TCRdb, only in-frame clones are kept and a portion is missing. The top ten hold roughly 17% of the sample, which has about 96,000 clones, 65% to 85% seen once. The source material was peripheral blood. The receptors derive from a woman in her sixties or seventies with acute or convalescent COVID-19.

The rearrangement joins TRBV5-4 to TRBJ2-1; TRBD2 agrees at 8 bases. The CDR3 spans 15 residues. CDR1 is SGHNT and CDR2 is YYREEE in the germline V gene (reference sequence). The ends lost 5 bases at V and 0 bases at J; junction bases unmatched: 4. CDR3 nucleotide sequence: TGTGCCAGCAGTCCGGGGGGGTACTCCTACAATGAGCAGTTCTTC. Translated, it gives CASSPGGYSYNEQFF.

The V gene is TRBV18, the J gene TRBJ2-1; tentatively, D is TRBD2 (5 bases). Per the germline V gene, CDR1 is KGHSH and CDR2 is LQKENI. Trimming took 3 bases from V and 4 from J, leaving 10 bases between them. The CDR3 has 14 amino acids. The CDR3 DNA sequence: TGTGCCAGCTCACCTAGCGCAGGATACAATGAGCAGTTCTTC. It yields the protein CASSPSAGYNEQFF.

This chain uses TRBV27 with TRBJ2-7; the D gene is possibly TRBD1 (6 bases). CDR1 is MNHEY and CDR2 is SMNVEV in the germline V gene (reference sequence). V lost 5 bases, J lost 0 bases, and 14 bases lay in between. The CDR3 has 15 residues. The CDR3 sequence is CASSTRDKSSYEQYF. CDR3 sequence (DNA): TGTGCCAGCAGTACTAGGGACAAGAGCTCCTACGAGCAGTACTTC.

The J gene is TRBJ1-1, the V gene TRBV11-3; D is possibly TRBD1 (5 bases). The CDR3 contains 15 residues. CDR1 is SGHNT, CDR2 YENEEA, per germline. The V gene lost 5 bases and the J gene lost 4 bases, with 17 bases spanning the gap. CDR3 coding DNA: TGTGCCAGCAGCCCAGCGGCAGGGAGGGTCACTGAAGCTTTCTTT. Translated: CASSPAAGRVTEAFF.

The genes are TRBV18 and TRBJ1-6; perhaps TRBD1 as D (6 bases). The CDR3 runs to 15 residues. CDR1 and CDR2 from the germline V gene are KGHSH and LQKENI. V lost 3 bases and J lost 6, with 12 bases in between. CDR3 in amino acids: CASSPFGGPNSPLHF. The CDR3 region has the DNA TGTGCCAGCTCACCGTTCGGGGGGCCTAATTCACCCCTCCACTTT.

For the CDR3, the DNA is TGTGCCAGCAGCTTAGTCGTTAGAAACACCGGGGAGCTGTTTTTT. This translates into CASSLVVRNTGELFF. This chain links TRBV7-2 with TRBJ2-2; no reliable D call. Germline loops: CDR1 SGHTA, CDR2 FQGNSA. This CDR3 has 15 amino acids. The V end was cut by 1 base, the J end by 2 bases, with 8 bases between.

V gene TRBV30 combines with J gene TRBJ1-4; D is uncertain. CDR3 length: 16 residues. The germline V gene has CDR1 GTSNPN and CDR2 SVGIG (reference sequence). Trimming removed 8 bases from V and 3 bases from J, with 22 bases in between. CDR3 residues: CARSANREISNEKLFF. The CDR3 DNA is TGTGCCCGTTCGGCAAACCGGGAGATATCTAATGAAAAACTGTTTTTT.

The genes are TRBV3-1 (or the pseudogene TRBV3-2) and TRBJ1-6; D is undetermined. CDR1 is LGHDT, CDR2 YNNKEL, per germline (reference sequence). There are 14 residues in the CDR3. Trimming took 0 bases from V and 2 from J, leaving 2 bases between them. The CDR3 nucleotides read TGTGCCAGCAGCCAAGACGCCTATAATTCACCCCTCCACTTT. Residues: CASSQDAYNSPLHF.

CDR3 coding DNA: TGTGCCAGCAGCCAAGATCAGTCAGGAAAATACACCGGGGAGCTGTTTTTT. Its translation: CASSQDQSGKYTGELFF. The chain joins TRBV3-1 (or the pseudogene TRBV3-2) to TRBJ2-2; no clear D gene. V lost 0 bases and J lost 3, with 14 bases in between. The CDR3 spans 17 residues. Germline CDR1 reads LGHDT; CDR2 reads YNNKEL (reference sequence).

This chain joins TRBV28 and TRBJ1-3; perhaps TRBD1 as D (6 bases). CDR3 size: 15 residues. The germline V gene encodes CDR1 MDHEN and CDR2 SYDVKM. V lost 5 bases and J lost 1, with 12 bases in between. This CDR3 reads CASSGTQGSGNTIYF. The CDR3, as DNA: TGTGCCAGCAGTGGAACACAGGGTTCTGGAAACACCATATATTTT. Drawing the rest from reference TRBV28 and TRBJ1-3, the complete variable domain is DVKVTQSSRYLVKRTGEKVFLECVQDMDHENMFWYRQDPGLGLRLIYFSYDVKMKEKGDIPEGYSVSREKKERFSLILESASTNQTSMYLCASSGTQGSGNTIYFGEGSWLTVV.

The chain is built from TRBV9 and TRBJ1-3; weak D call: TRBD1 (6 bases). The CDR3 has 14 amino acids. Germline V lookup: CDR1 SGDLS, CDR2 YYNGEE. Trimming took off 2 bases at V and 2 bases at J, with 8 bases between the two ends. CDR3 region: CASSVGTPGNTIYF. CDR3 coding DNA: TGTGCCAGCAGCGTCGGGACACCTGGAAACACCATATATTTT.

V is TRBV30 and J is TRBJ1-4; no clear D gene. The CDR3 has 13 amino acids. The germline V and J ends were trimmed by 2 bases and 7 bases, with 11 bases remaining between them. The germline CDR1 and CDR2 sequences are GTSNPN and SVGIG (reference sequence). Here the CDR3 DNA reads TGTGCCTGGAGTTTGCGGGTTGGTGAAAAACTGTTTTTT. The encoded protein is CAWSLRVGEKLFF.

The chain couples TRBV7-9 to TRBJ2-4; TRBD2 agrees at 13 bases. Germline CDR1 SEHNR, CDR2 FQNEAQ (reference sequence). The CDR3 sequence is 17 residues long. Trimming removed 4 bases from V and 8 bases from J; junction bases left unmatched: 11. The CDR3 is CASSSPLAGGPMYIQYF. As DNA, the CDR3 is TGTGCCAGCAGCTCACCACTAGCGGGGGGGCCGATGTACATTCAGTACTTC.